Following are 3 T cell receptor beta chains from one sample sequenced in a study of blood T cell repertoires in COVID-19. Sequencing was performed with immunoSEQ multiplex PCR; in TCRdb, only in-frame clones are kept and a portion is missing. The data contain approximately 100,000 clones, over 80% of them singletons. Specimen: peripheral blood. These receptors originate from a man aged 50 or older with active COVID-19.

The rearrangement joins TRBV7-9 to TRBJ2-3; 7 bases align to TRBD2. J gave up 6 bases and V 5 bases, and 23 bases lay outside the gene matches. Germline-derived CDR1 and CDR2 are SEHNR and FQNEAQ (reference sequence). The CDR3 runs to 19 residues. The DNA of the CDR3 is TGTGCCAGCAGCCAAAGCCGCCTCCGGGGCGGGAGAGTTCAGGATACGCAGTATTTT. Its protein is CASSQSRLRGGRVQDTQYF.

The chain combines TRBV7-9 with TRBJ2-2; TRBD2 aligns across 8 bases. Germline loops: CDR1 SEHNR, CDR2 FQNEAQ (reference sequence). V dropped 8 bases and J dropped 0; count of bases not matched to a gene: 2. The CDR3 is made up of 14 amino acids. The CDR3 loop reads CASPGLANTGELFF. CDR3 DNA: TGTGCCAGCCCGGGACTAGCGAACACCGGGGAGCTGTTTTTT. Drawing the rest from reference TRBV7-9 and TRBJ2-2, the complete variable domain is DTGVSQNPRHKITKRGQNVTFRCDPISEHNRLYWYRQTLGQGPEFLTYFQNEAQLEKSRLLSDRFSAERPKGSFSTLEIQRTEQGDSAMYLCASPGLANTGELFFGEGSRLTVL.

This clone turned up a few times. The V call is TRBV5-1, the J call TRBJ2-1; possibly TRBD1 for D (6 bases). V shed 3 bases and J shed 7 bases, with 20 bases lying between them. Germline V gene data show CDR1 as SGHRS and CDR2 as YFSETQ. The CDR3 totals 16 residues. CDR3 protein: CASSYQGTTGGNEQFF. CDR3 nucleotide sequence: TGCGCCAGCAGCTACCAAGGGACAACAGGTGGGAATGAGCAGTTCTTC.